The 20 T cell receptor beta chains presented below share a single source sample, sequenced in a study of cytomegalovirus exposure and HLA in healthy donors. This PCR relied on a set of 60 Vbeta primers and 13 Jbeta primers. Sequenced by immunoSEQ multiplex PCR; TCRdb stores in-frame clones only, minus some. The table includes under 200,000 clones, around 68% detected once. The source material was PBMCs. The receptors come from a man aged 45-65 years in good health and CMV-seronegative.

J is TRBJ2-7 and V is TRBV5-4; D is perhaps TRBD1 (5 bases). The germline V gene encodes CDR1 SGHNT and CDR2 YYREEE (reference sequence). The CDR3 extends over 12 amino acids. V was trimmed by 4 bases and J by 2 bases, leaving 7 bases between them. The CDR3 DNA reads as TGTGCCAGCAGCCTGGACACCTACGAGCAGTACTTC. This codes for CASSLDTYEQYF. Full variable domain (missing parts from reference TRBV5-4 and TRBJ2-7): ETGVTQSPTHLIKTRGQQVTLRCSSQSGHNTVSWYQQALGQGPQFIFQYYREEENGRGNFPPRFSGLQFPNYSSELNVNALELDDSALYLCASSLDTYEQYFGPGTRLTVT.

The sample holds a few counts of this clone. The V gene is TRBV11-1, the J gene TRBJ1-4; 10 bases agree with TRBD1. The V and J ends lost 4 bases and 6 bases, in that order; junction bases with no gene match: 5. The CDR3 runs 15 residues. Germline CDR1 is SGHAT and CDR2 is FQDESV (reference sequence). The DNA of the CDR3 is TGTGCCAGCAGCTCTGGGACAGGGGCCCATGAAAAACTGTTTTTT. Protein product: CASSSGTGAHEKLFF.

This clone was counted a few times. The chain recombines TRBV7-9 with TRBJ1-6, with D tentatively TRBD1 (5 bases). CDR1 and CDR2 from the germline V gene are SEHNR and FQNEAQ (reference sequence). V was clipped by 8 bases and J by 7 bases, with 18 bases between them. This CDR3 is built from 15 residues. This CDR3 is CASGADPFENSPLHF. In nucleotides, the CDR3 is TGTGCCAGCGGGGCCGACCCATTCGAGAATTCACCCCTCCACTTT. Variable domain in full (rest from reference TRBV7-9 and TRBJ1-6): DTGVSQNPRHKITKRGQNVTFRCDPISEHNRLYWYRQTLGQGPEFLTYFQNEAQLEKSRLLSDRFSAERPKGSFSTLEIQRTEQGDSAMYLCASGADPFENSPLHFGNGTRLTVT.

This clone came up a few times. The CDR3 DNA follows: TGTGCCAGCAAGTTCTCACAGGCAAAGGTGGCTGAAGCTTTCTTT. It translates to CASKFSQAKVAEAFF. This chain connects TRBV28 to TRBJ1-1; D might be TRBD1 (5 bases). This CDR3 region has 15 residues. With 7 bases removed from V and 6 bases from J, the gap between germline ends came to 21 bases. Germline V lookup: CDR1 MDHEN, CDR2 SYDVKM.

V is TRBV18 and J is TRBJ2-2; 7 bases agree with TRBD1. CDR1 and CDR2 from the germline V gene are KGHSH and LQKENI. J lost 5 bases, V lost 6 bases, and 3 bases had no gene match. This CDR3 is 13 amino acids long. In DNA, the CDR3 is TGTGCCAGCTCGCAACAGGGGACCGGGGAGCTGTTTTTT. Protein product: CASSQQGTGELFF.

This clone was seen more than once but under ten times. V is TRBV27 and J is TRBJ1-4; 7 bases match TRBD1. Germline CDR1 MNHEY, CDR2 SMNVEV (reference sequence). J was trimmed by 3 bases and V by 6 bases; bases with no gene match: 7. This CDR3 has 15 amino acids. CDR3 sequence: CASREKGAANEKLFF. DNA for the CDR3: TGTGCCAGCAGGGAAAAGGGGGCAGCTAATGAAAAACTGTTTTTT. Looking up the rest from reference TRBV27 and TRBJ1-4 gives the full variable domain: EAQVTQNPRYLITVTGKKLTVTCSQNMNHEYMSWYRQDPGLGLRQIYYSMNVEVTDKGDVPEGYKVSRKEKRNFPLILESPSPNQTSLYFCASREKGAANEKLFFGSGTQLSVL.

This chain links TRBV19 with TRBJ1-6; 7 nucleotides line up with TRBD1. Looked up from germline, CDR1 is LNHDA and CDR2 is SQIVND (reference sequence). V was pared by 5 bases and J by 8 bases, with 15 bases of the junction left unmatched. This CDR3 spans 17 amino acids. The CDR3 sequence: CASSSSLGQPADSPLHF. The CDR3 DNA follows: TGTGCCAGTAGTTCCTCCCTGGGACAGCCGGCGGATTCACCCCTCCACTTT.

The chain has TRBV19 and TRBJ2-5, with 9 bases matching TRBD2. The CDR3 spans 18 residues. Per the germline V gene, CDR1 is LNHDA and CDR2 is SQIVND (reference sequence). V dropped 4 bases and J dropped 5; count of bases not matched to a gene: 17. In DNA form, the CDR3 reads TGTGCCAGTAGTACCTCGCCGGGGGAGCGGGGGGTCAGGGAGACCCAGTACTTC. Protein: CASSTSPGERGVRETQYF.

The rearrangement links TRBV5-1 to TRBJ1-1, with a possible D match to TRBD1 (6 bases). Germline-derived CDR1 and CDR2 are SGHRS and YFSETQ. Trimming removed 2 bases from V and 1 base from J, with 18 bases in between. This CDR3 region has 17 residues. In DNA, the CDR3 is TGCGCCAGCAGCTTCATGGGGGGGCGAGGAACGAACACTGAAGCTTTCTTT. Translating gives CASSFMGGRGTNTEAFF.

This chain's CDR3 is CASSEGGAGTDTQYF. The CDR3 coding sequence is TGTGCCAGCAGTGAAGGAGGCGCGGGCACAGATACGCAGTATTTT. This chain joins TRBV2 and TRBJ2-3; no reliable D call. This CDR3 spans 15 amino acids. Trimming took 1 base from V and 1 from J, leaving 9 bases between them. Germline CDR1 SNHLY, CDR2 FYNNEI.

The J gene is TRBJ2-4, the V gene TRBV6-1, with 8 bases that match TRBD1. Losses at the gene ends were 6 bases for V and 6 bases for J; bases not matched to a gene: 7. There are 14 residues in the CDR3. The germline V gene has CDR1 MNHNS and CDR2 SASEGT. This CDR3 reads CASRDRGVGNIQYF. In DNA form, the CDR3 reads TGTGCCAGCAGAGACAGGGGCGTCGGAAACATTCAGTACTTC.

The CDR3 spells CASSISPLAKNIQYF. The CDR3 nucleotides are TGTGCCAGTAGTATTAGCCCCCTAGCCAAAAACATTCAGTACTTC. The gene calls are TRBV19 and TRBJ2-4; D gene ambiguous. There are 15 residues in the CDR3. V lost 3 bases and J lost 0, with 9 bases in between. Per the germline V gene, CDR1 is LNHDA and CDR2 is SQIVND (reference sequence). Full variable domain (outside the CDR3, taken from reference TRBV19 and TRBJ2-4): DGGITQSPKYLFRKEGQNVTLSCEQNLNHDAMYWYRQDPGQGLRLIYYSQIVNDFQKGDIAEGYSVSREKKESFPLTVTSAQKNPTAFYLCASSISPLAKNIQYFGAGTRLSVL.

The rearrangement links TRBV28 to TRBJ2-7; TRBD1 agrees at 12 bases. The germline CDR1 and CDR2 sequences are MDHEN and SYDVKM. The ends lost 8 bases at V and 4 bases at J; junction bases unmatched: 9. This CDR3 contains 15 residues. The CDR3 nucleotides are TGTGCCAGCCGAGGCGGGACAGGGGGCTCGTACGAGCAGTACTTC. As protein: CASRGGTGGSYEQYF.

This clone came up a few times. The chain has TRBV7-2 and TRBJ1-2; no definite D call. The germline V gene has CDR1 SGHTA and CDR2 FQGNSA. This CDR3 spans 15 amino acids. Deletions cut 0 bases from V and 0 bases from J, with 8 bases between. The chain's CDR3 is CASSLAAGSNYGYTF. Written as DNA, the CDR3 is TGTGCCAGCAGCTTAGCCGCGGGTTCTAACTATGGCTACACCTTC.

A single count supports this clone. The CDR3 region is CASSTGFKYGYTF. CDR3 nucleotide sequence: TGTGCCAGCAGTACCGGGTTTAAGTATGGCTACACCTTC. V usage is TRBV6-5 and J usage is TRBJ1-2; unclear D gene. V lost 5 bases and J lost 5, with 12 bases in between. Germline assignment: CDR1 MNHEY and CDR2 SVGAGI. There are 13 residues in the CDR3.

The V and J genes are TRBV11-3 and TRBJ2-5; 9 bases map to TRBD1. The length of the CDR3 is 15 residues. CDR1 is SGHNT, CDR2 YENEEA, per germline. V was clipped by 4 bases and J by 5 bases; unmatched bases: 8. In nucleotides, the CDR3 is TGTGCCAGCAGCTGGGGACAGGGCCTACAGGAGACCCAGTACTTC. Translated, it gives CASSWGQGLQETQYF.

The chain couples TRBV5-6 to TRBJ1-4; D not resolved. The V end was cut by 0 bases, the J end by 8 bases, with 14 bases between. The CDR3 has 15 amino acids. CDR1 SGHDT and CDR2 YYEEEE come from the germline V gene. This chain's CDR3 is CASSLEAQEVEKLFF. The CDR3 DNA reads TGTGCCAGCAGCTTGGAGGCCCAGGAAGTCGAAAAACTGTTTTTT.

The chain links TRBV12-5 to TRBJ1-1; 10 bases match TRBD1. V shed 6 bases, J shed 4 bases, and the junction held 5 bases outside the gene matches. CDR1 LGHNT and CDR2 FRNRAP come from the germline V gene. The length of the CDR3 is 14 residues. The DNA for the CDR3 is TGTGCTAGTGGCTGGACAGGGGGTGGCACTGAAGCTTTCTTT. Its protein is CASGWTGGGTEAFF.

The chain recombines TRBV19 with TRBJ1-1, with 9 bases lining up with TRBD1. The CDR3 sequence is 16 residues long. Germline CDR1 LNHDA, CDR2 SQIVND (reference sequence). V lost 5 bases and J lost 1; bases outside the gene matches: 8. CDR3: CASSQRTGARNTEAFF. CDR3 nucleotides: TGTGCCAGTAGTCAGAGGACAGGGGCGAGGAACACTGAAGCTTTCTTT.

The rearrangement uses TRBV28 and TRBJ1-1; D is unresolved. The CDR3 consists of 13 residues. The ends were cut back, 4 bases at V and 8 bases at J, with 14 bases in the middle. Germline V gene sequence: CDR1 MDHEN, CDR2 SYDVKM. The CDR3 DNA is TGTGCCAGCAGTTCCCAGGCGGGGAACGAAGCTTTCTTT. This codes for CASSSQAGNEAFF.